One sample yielded the 25 T cell receptor beta chains listed below, sequenced in a study of early T cells in non-severe SARS-CoV-2 infection. In TCRdb, the 5' RACE reads were re-called with MiXCR into one record per CDR3 protein. The repertoire has under 85,000 distinct CDR3 sequences, about 14% of them found once; the top ten carry about a tenth. The sample taken for sequencing was whole blood. The origin of the receptors is an adult who was a healthcare worker with PCR-confirmed SARS-CoV-2 infection or an uninfected control (not recorded which).

V usage is TRBV3-1 and J usage is TRBJ2-7; tentative D call: TRBD2 (5 bases). The CDR3 contains 12 residues. Germline assignment: CDR1 LGHDT and CDR2 YNNKEL (reference sequence). The V and J ends lost 3 bases and 3 bases respectively, with 6 bases between them. CDR3 bases: TGTGCCAGCAGCCATCGGGACTACGAGCAGTACTTC. Protein: CASSHRDYEQYF.

The rearrangement uses TRBV20-1 and TRBJ1-6; no clear D. Trimming removed 6 bases at V and 3 bases at J, with 15 bases between. The CDR3 sequence is 15 residues long. Germline lookup yields CDR1 DFQATT and CDR2 SNEGSKA (reference sequence). The CDR3 protein is CSAVVEVHYNSPLHF. CDR3 DNA: TGCAGTGCCGTGGTGGAGGTCCACTATAATTCACCCCTCCACTTT.

This clonotype came up a few times. This rearrangement joins TRBV5-1 to TRBJ2-2; 9 bases are shared with TRBD1. This CDR3 has 15 amino acids. V shed 4 bases, J shed 7 bases, and the junction held 8 bases outside the gene matches. Germline V gives CDR1 SGHRS, CDR2 YFSETQ. The CDR3 region is CASSQGQGKDGELFF. DNA of the CDR3: TGCGCCAGCAGCCAAGGACAGGGGAAGGACGGGGAGCTGTTTTTT.

This clonotype came up a few times. CDR3 DNA sequence: TGTGCCAGCAGCCAGGGGTCCAATAACTATGGCTACACCTTC. Amino acid sequence: CASSQGSNNYGYTF. The chain recombines TRBV3-1 with TRBJ1-2; D is unclear. Trimming left V 3 bases short and J 1 base short, with 9 bases between. The CDR3 spans 14 residues. Germline V gives CDR1 LGHDT, CDR2 YNNKEL (reference sequence).

This clonotype was recorded at least ten times. V and J are TRBV28 and TRBJ2-7; D is undetermined. CDR1 MDHEN and CDR2 SYDVKM come from the germline V gene. This CDR3 comprises 15 residues. Trimming took 5 bases from V and 2 from J, leaving 16 bases between them. CDR3 DNA: TGTGCCAGCAGTCTTAGTGTACCTATTACCTACGAGCAGTACTTC. The encoded protein is CASSLSVPITYEQYF.

The rearrangement links TRBV6-4 to TRBJ2-1; 11 bases agree with TRBD2. The CDR3 is 16 residues long. Trimming removed 6 bases from V and 3 bases from J; junction bases left unmatched: 7. Looked up from germline, CDR1 is MRHNA and CDR2 is SNTAGT. The CDR3 reads CASSPFGTSGYNEQFF. The CDR3, as DNA: TGTGCCAGCAGCCCATTCGGGACTAGCGGCTACAATGAGCAGTTCTTC.

The table lists this clonotype with a few counts. V and J are TRBV9 and TRBJ2-3, with TRBD1 identical over 8 bases. J gave up 5 bases and V 4 bases, and 6 bases lay outside the gene matches. The CDR3 extends over 14 amino acids. Looked up from germline, CDR1 is SGDLS and CDR2 is YYNGEE. Here the CDR3 DNA reads TGTGCCAGCAGCTTTCGACAGGGGTTAGATACGCAGTATTTT. Translated: CASSFRQGLDTQYF.

In its sample, this clonotype was seen a few times. The chain recombines TRBV11-3 with TRBJ2-1; perhaps TRBD1 as D (6 bases). Germline-derived CDR1 and CDR2 are SGHNT and YENEEA. This CDR3 is 16 amino acids long. Deletions cut 2 bases from V and 1 base from J, with 12 bases between. Written as DNA, the CDR3 is TGTGCCAGCAGCTTAACAGGGCTAGGGTCCTACAATGAGCAGTTCTTC. It is translated as CASSLTGLGSYNEQFF.

This clonotype was counted between two and nine times. The J gene is TRBJ2-5, the V gene TRBV7-3; TRBD2 matches at 7 bases. Trimming cost V 2 bases and J 3 bases; bases outside gene matches: 6. The CDR3 spans 15 residues. Per the germline V gene, CDR1 is SGHTA and CDR2 is FQGTGA. CDR3 sequence (DNA): TGTGCCAGCAGCTTATCCGCGGGGGTAAAAGAGACCCAGTACTTC. It codes for CASSLSAGVKETQYF.

This clonotype was seen a handful of times. This chain uses TRBV20-1 with TRBJ2-5, with a possible D match to TRBD1 (6 bases). This CDR3 is built from 15 residues. The germline gives CDR1 DFQATT, CDR2 SNEGSKA (reference sequence). The V and J ends lost 5 bases and 3 bases respectively, with 19 bases between them. In DNA, the CDR3 is TGCAGTGCTCTACTTCGAGGGACATTAGAAGAGACCCAGTACTTC. It translates to CSALLRGTLEETQYF.

This clonotype showed up just a few times. The chain carries TRBV7-9 and TRBJ1-1, with no clear D. Germline CDR1 reads SEHNR; CDR2 reads FQNEAQ (reference sequence). V lost 0 bases and J 11 bases, leaving 10 bases between the germline ends. The CDR3 consists of 12 residues. CDR3 nucleotide sequence: TGTGCCAGCAGCTTAGCGGACGGGCGGGCTTTCTTT. Residues: CASSLADGRAFF.

This clonotype came up many times. The J gene is TRBJ2-1, the V gene TRBV29-1; perhaps TRBD1 as D (5 bases). The CDR3 is 10 residues long. Germline CDR1 is SQVTM and CDR2 is ANQGSEA. V lost 8 bases, J lost 9 bases, and 11 bases lay in between. The CDR3 is CSIRDPEQFF. In DNA, the CDR3 is TGCAGCATCAGGGATCCTGAGCAGTTCTTC.

The genes are TRBV29-1 and TRBJ2-1; D gene ambiguous. V was clipped by 4 bases and J by 6 bases, with 13 bases between them. CDR3 size: 13 residues. Germline CDR1 SQVTM, CDR2 ANQGSEA. Written as DNA, the CDR3 is TGCAGCGTTGGAAATGGCTACGGCAATGAGCAGTTCTTC. Translation gives CSVGNGYGNEQFF.

The chain uses TRBV12-3 or TRBV12-4 and TRBJ1-4; TRBD1 might be the D (6 bases). V dropped 6 bases and J dropped 7 bases, with 15 bases sitting between them. The CDR3 is 14 residues long. CDR3 sequence (DNA): TGTGCCAGCAGCCCAGGGGTAATCGGTGAAAAACTGTTTTTT. Amino acid sequence: CASSPGVIGEKLFF.

This clonotype came up a few times. The chain combines TRBV7-2 with TRBJ2-5, with 12 bases lining up with TRBD2. Germline V gives CDR1 SGHTA, CDR2 FQGNSA. This CDR3 comprises 16 residues. After removal of 1 base from V and 2 bases from J, the junction contained 2 bases not matched to a gene. CDR3 protein: CASSLGLAGAQETQYF. The CDR3 DNA reads TGTGCCAGCAGCTTAGGACTAGCGGGGGCGCAAGAGACCCAGTACTTC. The variable domain in full, with the rest retrieved from reference TRBV7-2 and TRBJ2-5, is GAGVSQSPSNKVTEKGKDVELRCDPISGHTALYWYRQSLGQGLEFLIYFQGNSAPDKSGLPSDRFSAERTGGSVSTLTIQRTQQEDSAVYLCASSLGLAGAQETQYFGPGTRLLVL.

This clonotype turned up a few times. V is TRBV30 and J is TRBJ1-4; 9 bases align to TRBD1. Germline assignment: CDR1 GTSNPN and CDR2 SVGIG (reference sequence). The CDR3 consists of 14 residues. The V segment lost 2 bases and the J segment 6 bases; nucleotides outside the gene matches: 4. CDR3 in DNA: TGTGCCTGGAGTCCCGGACAGGGGCATGAAAAACTGTTTTTT. This sequence encodes CAWSPGQGHEKLFF.

The chain couples TRBV6-2 or TRBV6-3 to TRBJ2-1, with 12 bases identical to TRBD2. CDR3 length: 15 amino acids. Germline V gene data show CDR1 as MNHEY and CDR2 as SVGEGT. With V trimmed by 6 bases and J by 10 bases, 10 bases remained unmatched. The CDR3 coding sequence is TGTGCCAGCAGCCTAAGACTAGCGGGGGTTCAGGAGCAGTTCTTC. This translates into CASSLRLAGVQEQFF.

V usage is TRBV5-5 and J usage is TRBJ1-3; D gene uncertain. CDR1 is SGHKS, CDR2 YYEKEE, per germline (reference sequence). The CDR3 extends over 12 amino acids. Trimming took off 4 bases at V and 6 bases at J, with 8 bases between the two ends. The CDR3 DNA follows: TGTGCCAGCAGCCCTAACCAAAACACCATATATTTT. Amino acids: CASSPNQNTIYF.

This clonotype was detected a few times. The chain links TRBV5-4 to TRBJ2-1; perhaps TRBD2 as D (5 bases). Deletions cut 0 bases from V and 10 bases from J, with 11 bases between. This CDR3 contains 13 residues. In germline, CDR1 is SGHNT, CDR2 YYREEE (reference sequence). The CDR3 spells CASSLEIAKEQFF. The CDR3 DNA follows: TGTGCCAGCAGCTTGGAGATAGCGAAGGAGCAGTTCTTC.

In this sample, this clonotype turned up a few times. CDR3 nucleotide sequence: TGCAGTGCTTTGGGACAGGGGACTTTATATAGCAATCAGCCCCAGCATTTT. As protein: CSALGQGTLYSNQPQHF. The rearrangement joins TRBV20-1 to TRBJ1-5, with 10 bases lining up with TRBD1. This CDR3 is 17 amino acids long. The V and J ends lost 5 bases and 0 bases, in that order; junction bases with no gene match: 10. The V gene's germline CDR1 is DFQATT and CDR2 SNEGSKA (reference sequence).

The chain employs TRBV9 and TRBJ1-5; the D is unclear. Trimming removed 2 bases at V and 0 bases at J, with 6 bases between. The CDR3 has 14 residues. Germline V gene data show CDR1 as SGDLS and CDR2 as YYNGEE. CDR3 sequence: CASSVGNSNQPQHF. CDR3 nucleotide sequence: TGTGCCAGCAGCGTGGGGAATAGCAATCAGCCCCAGCATTTT.

V gene TRBV2 combines with J gene TRBJ2-5; 7 positions agree with TRBD2. Trimming took 3 bases from V and 5 from J; bases not matched to a gene: 6. CDR1 and CDR2 (germline): SNHLY, FYNNEI. The CDR3 runs to 14 residues. The CDR3 sequence is CASSERRGYETQYF. The CDR3 DNA sequence: TGTGCCAGCAGTGAGAGGCGGGGGTATGAGACCCAGTACTTC.

This clonotype was detected only a few times. This sequence joins TRBV9 and TRBJ1-1; D is ambiguous. V gave up 1 base and J gave up 2 bases, with 9 bases separating them. The CDR3 is made up of 14 amino acids. Germline CDR1 SGDLS, CDR2 YYNGEE. The CDR3 region has the DNA TGTGCCAGCAGCGTATATCCGGGAAACACTGAAGCTTTCTTT. Protein product: CASSVYPGNTEAFF.

This chain joins TRBV18 and TRBJ2-7; 10 bases map to TRBD2. Unmatched junction bases numbered 2, after V lost 2 bases and J lost 4 bases. This CDR3 contains 14 residues. CDR1 KGHSH and CDR2 LQKENI come from the germline V gene. The CDR3 reads CASSPASGGYEQYF. The CDR3 DNA reads TGTGCCAGCTCACCAGCTAGCGGGGGATACGAGCAGTACTTC.

This clonotype was seen repeatedly, ten times or more. V usage is TRBV18 and J usage is TRBJ2-5; D unresolved. The CDR3 totals 12 residues. Germline V gene lookup returns CDR1 KGHSH and CDR2 LQKENI. Trimming took off 6 bases at V and 4 bases at J, with 9 bases between the two ends. CDR3 residues: CASSRPGETQYF. CDR3 sequence (DNA): TGTGCCAGCTCGCGCCCTGGAGAGACCCAGTACTTC.